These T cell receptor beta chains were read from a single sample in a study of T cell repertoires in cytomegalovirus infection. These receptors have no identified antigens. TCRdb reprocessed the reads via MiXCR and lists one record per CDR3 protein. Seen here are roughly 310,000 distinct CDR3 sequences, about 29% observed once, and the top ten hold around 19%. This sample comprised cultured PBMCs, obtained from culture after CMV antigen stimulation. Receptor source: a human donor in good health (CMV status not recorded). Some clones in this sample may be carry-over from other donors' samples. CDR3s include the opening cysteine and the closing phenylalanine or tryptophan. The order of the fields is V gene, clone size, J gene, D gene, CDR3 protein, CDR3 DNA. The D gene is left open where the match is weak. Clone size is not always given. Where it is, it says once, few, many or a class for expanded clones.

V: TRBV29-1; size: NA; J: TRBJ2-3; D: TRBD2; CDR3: CSAQREPYTDTQYF; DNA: TGCAGCGCTCAGCGGGAGCCTTACACAGATACGCAGTATTTT
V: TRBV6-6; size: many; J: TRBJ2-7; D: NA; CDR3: CASSYSTSDYEQYF; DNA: TGTGCCAGCAGTTACTCGACCAGTGACTACGAGCAGTACTTC
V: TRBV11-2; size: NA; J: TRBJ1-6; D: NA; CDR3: CASSPWGSNRDNSPLHF; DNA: TGTGCCAGCAGCCCATGGGGGAGTAACAGGGATAATTCACCCCTCCACTTT
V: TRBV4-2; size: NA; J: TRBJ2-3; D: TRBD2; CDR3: CASSQVTSGITDTQYF; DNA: TGTGCCAGCAGCCAGGTGACTAGCGGAATCACAGATACGCAGTATTTT
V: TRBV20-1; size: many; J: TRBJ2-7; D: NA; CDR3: CSASIAYEQYF; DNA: TGCAGTGCTAGTATAGCGTACGAGCAGTACTTC
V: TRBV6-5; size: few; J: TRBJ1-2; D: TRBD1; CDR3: CASRRDRGYFNYGYTF; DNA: TGTGCCAGCAGAAGGGACAGGGGGTACTTTAACTATGGCTACACCTTC
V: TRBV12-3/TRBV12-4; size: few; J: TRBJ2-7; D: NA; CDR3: CASSLGGDSRYEQYF; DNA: TGTGCCAGCAGTTTGGGCGGGGACAGTCGCTACGAGCAGTACTTC
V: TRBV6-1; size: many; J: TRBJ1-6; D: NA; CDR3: CASSTSNSPLHF; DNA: TGTGCCAGCAGTACCAGCAATTCACCCCTCCACTTT
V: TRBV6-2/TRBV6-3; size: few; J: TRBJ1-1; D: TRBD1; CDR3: CASSYGTGATDTEAFF; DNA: TGTGCCAGCAGTTACGGGACAGGGGCTACGGACACTGAAGCTTTCTTT
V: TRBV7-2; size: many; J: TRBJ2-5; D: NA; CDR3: CASSFSGLPGETQYF; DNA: TGTGCCAGCAGCTTTTCCGGGCTCCCAGGGGAGACCCAGTACTTC
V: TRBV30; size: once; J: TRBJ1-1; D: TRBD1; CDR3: CAWDRGETEAFF; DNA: TGTGCCTGGGACAGGGGAGAGACTGAAGCTTTCTTT
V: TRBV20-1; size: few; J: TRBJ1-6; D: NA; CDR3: CSVGEGGGRYNSPLHF; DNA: TGCAGTGTCGGTGAGGGGGGAGGCCGTTATAATTCACCCCTCCACTTT
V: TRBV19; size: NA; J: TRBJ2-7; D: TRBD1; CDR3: CASSPQPGQGNTYEQYF; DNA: TGTGCCAGTAGTCCCCAGCCGGGACAGGGGAACACCTACGAGCAGTACTTC
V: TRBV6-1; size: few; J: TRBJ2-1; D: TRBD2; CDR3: CASRSSGIEGEQFF; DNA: TGTGCCAGCAGGTCCAGCGGGATAGAAGGTGAGCAGTTCTTC
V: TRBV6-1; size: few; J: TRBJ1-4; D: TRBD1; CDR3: CASSEKTGASGEKLFF; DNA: TGTGCCAGCAGTGAGAAGACAGGGGCAAGTGGTGAAAAACTGTTTTTT
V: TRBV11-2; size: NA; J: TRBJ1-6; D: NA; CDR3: CASSLDFSGSPLHF; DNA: TGTGCCAGCAGCTTAGATTTCAGTGGATCACCCCTCCACTTT
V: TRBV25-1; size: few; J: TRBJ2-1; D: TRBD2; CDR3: CASSDYRGSDNEQFF; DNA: TGTGCCAGCAGTGATTATCGCGGGAGCGACAATGAGCAGTTCTTC
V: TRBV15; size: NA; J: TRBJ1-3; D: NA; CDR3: CATLGPSGNTIYF; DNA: TGTGCCACCTTGGGCCCCTCTGGAAACACCATATATTTT
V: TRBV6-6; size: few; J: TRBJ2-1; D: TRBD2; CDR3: CASSYGTSFTDEQFF; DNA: TGTGCCAGCAGTTACGGGACTAGTTTTACGGATGAGCAGTTCTTC
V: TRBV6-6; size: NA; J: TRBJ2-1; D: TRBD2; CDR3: CASRATSVSYNEQFF; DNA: TGTGCCAGCAGGGCGACTAGCGTTTCCTACAATGAGCAGTTCTTC
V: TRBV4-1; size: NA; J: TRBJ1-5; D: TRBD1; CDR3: CASSNWDRGNQPQHF; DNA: TGCGCCAGCAGCAATTGGGACAGGGGCAATCAGCCCCAGCATTTT
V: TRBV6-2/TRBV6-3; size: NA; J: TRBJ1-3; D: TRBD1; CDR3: CASSRGQGRAGNTIYF; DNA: TGTGCCAGCAGCCGGGGACAGGGAAGGGCTGGAAACACCATATATTTT
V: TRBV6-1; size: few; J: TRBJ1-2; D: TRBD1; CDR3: CASSRDRSNYGYTF; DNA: TGTGCCAGCAGTCGGGACAGGAGTAACTATGGCTACACCTTC
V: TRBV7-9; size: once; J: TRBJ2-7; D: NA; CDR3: CASSFNPVRGEQYF; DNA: TGTGCCAGCAGCTTCAATCCGGTCCGGGGCGAGCAGTACTTC
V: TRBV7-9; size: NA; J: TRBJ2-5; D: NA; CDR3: CASSLGIGDRETQYF; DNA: TGTGCCAGCAGCTTAGGGATCGGGGACCGGGAGACCCAGTACTTC
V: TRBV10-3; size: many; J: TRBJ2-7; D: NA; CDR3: CAISEKQGLAYEQYF; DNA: TGTGCCATCAGTGAGAAGCAGGGGTTGGCCTACGAGCAGTACTTC
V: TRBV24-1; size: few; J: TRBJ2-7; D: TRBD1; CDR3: CATSDSTGDHEQYF; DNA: TGTGCCACCAGTGATTCGACAGGGGACCACGAGCAGTACTTC
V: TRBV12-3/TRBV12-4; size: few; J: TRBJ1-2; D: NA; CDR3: CASSLLGGQFNYGYTF; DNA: TGTGCCAGCAGTTTACTAGGAGGACAGTTTAACTATGGCTACACCTTC
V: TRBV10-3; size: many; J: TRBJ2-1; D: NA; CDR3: CATRRGDYNEQFF; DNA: TGTGCCACCCGACGGGGTGACTACAATGAGCAGTTCTTC